These T cell receptor beta chains were read from a single sample in a study of regulatory T cells in long-lasting Graves disease. TCRdb processed the multiplex PCR reads anew with MiXCR; each CDR3 protein has one entry. The table includes over 200,000 distinct CDR3 sequences, about 17% detected once. This sample was also put to use in a study of T cells in Graves' hyperthyroidism and ophthalmopathy.

The material sequenced was peripheral blood mononuclear cells (PBMCs), taken at new diagnosis, from a patient treated with antithyroid drugs. Receptors were obtained from a woman in her 30s with Graves disease. The CDR3 runs from the conserved cysteine through the conserved F or W. The D gene is left open where the match is weak. Size is stated for part of the rows, as once, few or many counts, or as a class when the clone is expanded.

-	13	TRBJ2-7	TRBV20-1	many	TGCAGTGCTAGTCCCGGGTGGTCCTACGAGCAGTACTTC	CSASPGWSYEQYF
-	15	TRBJ1-1	TRBV6-2/TRBV6-3	many	TGTGCCAGCAGAGCGGGGGGCGCCTCGAACACTGAAGCTTTCTTT	CASRAGGASNTEAFF
-	12	TRBJ1-1	TRBV7-9	many	TGTGCCAGCAGCTTACCACGTCTAGGAGCTTTCTTT	CASSLPRLGAFF
-	16	TRBJ1-5	TRBV6-4	many	TGTGCCAGCAGTCCCCAGACAGGTGGAATCAATCAGCCCCAGCATTTT	CASSPQTGGINQPQHF
TRBD2	15	TRBJ2-3	TRBV3-1	many	TGTGCCAGCAGCCAGACTAGCGGGGGGGGAAATACGCAGTATTTT	CASSQTSGGGNTQYF
-	16	TRBJ2-3	TRBV4-3	-	TGCGCCAGCAGCCAAGAATGGGACCGGGGGATCCATACGCAGTATTTT	CASSQEWDRGIHTQYF
-	18	TRBJ1-2	TRBV4-1	-	TGCGCCAGCAGCCAAGATCACCCAGACAGAGCTGCTGGGTATGGCTACACCTTC	CASSQDHPDRAAGYGYTF
-	15	TRBJ1-5	TRBV4-1	many	TGCGCCAGCAGCCAAGACCCGGGTATCAATCAGCCCCAGCATTTT	CASSQDPGINQPQHF
-	15	TRBJ2-2	TRBV6-1	many	TGTGCCAGCAGGATCCTTGGACAGACCACCGGGGAGCTGTTTTTT	CASRILGQTTGELFF
TRBD1	15	TRBJ2-7	TRBV20-1	few	TGCAGTGCTAGACAGACAGGGATAAACCCCTACGAGCAGTACTTC	CSARQTGINPYEQYF
-	15	TRBJ2-7	TRBV7-2	many	TGTGCCAGCAGCTTAAGGTTGCAGCTCTCCTACGAGCAGTACTTC	CASSLRLQLSYEQYF
TRBD1	11	TRBJ2-1	TRBV12-3/TRBV12-4	-	TGTGCCAGCACCGAGACAGGGCGGCAGTTCTTC	CASTETGRQFF
TRBD2	14	TRBJ2-3	TRBV6-1	many	TGTGCCACCCTAGTAGCGGGGGGGCCGAATACGCAGTATTTT	CATLVAGGPNTQYF
-	15	TRBJ2-7	TRBV9	many	TGTGCCAGCAGCCCTCGGGACGGGAGAGCCTACGAGCAGTACTTC	CASSPRDGRAYEQYF
TRBD2	15	TRBJ2-5	TRBV20-1	many	TGCAGTACGACCTTGACTAGCGGGGGGCAAGAGACCCAGTACTTC	CSTTLTSGGQETQYF
TRBD2	17	TRBJ2-5	TRBV2	many	TGTGCCAGCAGTGGGGTACGGCTAGCGGAGTACCAAGAGACCCAGTACTTC	CASSGVRLAEYQETQYF
TRBD1	16	TRBJ1-1	TRBV7-8	many	TGTGCCAGCAGCCCCGGACAGGTTGGCGTTGACACTGAAGCTTTCTTT	CASSPGQVGVDTEAFF
-	14	TRBJ2-7	TRBV7-6	many	TGTGCCAGCAGCTTACTTTCCGGGGGCAACGAGCAGTACTTC	CASSLLSGGNEQYF
-	14	TRBJ1-1	TRBV9	many	TGTGCCAGCAGCGTTGGGGCATCTCCCACTGAAGCTTTCTTT	CASSVGASPTEAFF
-	14	TRBJ2-2	TRBV4-2	-	TGTGCCAGCAGCCAAGAACAGGACACCGGGGAGCTGTTTTTT	CASSQEQDTGELFF
TRBD2	15	TRBJ2-3	TRBV7-9	-	TGTGCCAGCAGCCAGCTAGCGGGGGCCACAGATACGCAGTATTTT	CASSQLAGATDTQYF
-	14	TRBJ1-1	TRBV5-1	many	TGCGCCAGCAGCTTGGCGGGTTACGACACTGAAGCTTTCTTT	CASSLAGYDTEAFF
TRBD1	12	TRBJ1-1	TRBV7-9	many	TGTGCCAGCAGCGCCGGGACAGGGGACGCTTTCTTT	CASSAGTGDAFF
TRBD2	16	TRBJ2-5	TRBV5-4	few	TGTGCCAGCAACAAGGGGGGAGCGGGGGATCAAGAGACCCAGTACTTC	CASNKGGAGDQETQYF
-	16	TRBJ2-4	TRBV7-9	many	TGTGCCAGCAGCCAGGGAGCGATCCTAGCCAAAAACATTCAGTACTTC	CASSQGAILAKNIQYF
TRBD1	17	TRBJ2-1	TRBV7-2	many	TGTGCCAGCAGCTCTAAATTTACAGGGGGCATCTACAATGAGCAGTTCTTC	CASSSKFTGGIYNEQFF
-	13	TRBJ2-7	TRBV14	many	TGTGCCAGCAGCCAAAGACCGGACAGCTATGCGTACTTC	CASSQRPDSYAYF
-	15	TRBJ1-5	TRBV4-1	many	TGCGCCAGCAGCCAAGGTCCTATGGACAATCAGCCCCAGCATTTT	CASSQGPMDNQPQHF
-	18	TRBJ1-6	TRBV5-1	many	TGCGCCAGCAGCCAGAGAAGATTACAGGGATCCTATAATTCACCCCTCCACTTT	CASSQRRLQGSYNSPLHF
TRBD2	16	TRBJ2-2	TRBV6-1	-	TGTGCCAGCACAGACGGACTAGCGGGAGTTACCGGGGAGCTGTTTTTT	CASTDGLAGVTGELFF
-	15	TRBJ2-3	TRBV7-3	many	TGTGCCAGCAGCTTATATGGTTCTAGCACAGATACGCAGTATTTT	CASSLYGSSTDTQYF
TRBD2	18	TRBJ2-1	TRBV6-2/TRBV6-3	-	TGTGCCAGCAGTTACCTACCAGTGACTAGCGGGAGGGGGGTTGAGCAGTTCTTC	CASSYLPVTSGRGVEQFF
TRBD1	15	TRBJ1-5	TRBV6-1	many	TGTGCCAGTAATGGGGGGACAGGAGGGAATCAGCCCCAGCATTTT	CASNGGTGGNQPQHF
TRBD2	14	TRBJ2-5	TRBV6-2/TRBV6-3	-	TGTGCCAGCGACTTAGCGGGGGGCCAAGAGACCCAGTACTTC	CASDLAGGQETQYF
-	15	TRBJ2-7	TRBV5-1	many	TGCGCCAGCAGCTTGGTCGCCGGAGGGGGGAACGAGCAGTACTTC	CASSLVAGGGNEQYF
TRBD1	16	TRBJ1-3	TRBV13	many	TGTGCCAGCAGCACACCTTCGACAGGGGTAGGAAACACCATATATTTT	CASSTPSTGVGNTIYF
TRBD1	15	TRBJ2-1	TRBV6-2/TRBV6-3	many	TGTGCCAGCAGTCGACCGGGACAGGGCTTGAATGAGCAGTTCTTC	CASSRPGQGLNEQFF
TRBD1	16	TRBJ1-2	TRBV6-1	many	TGTGCCAGCAGTGCGCCCCCGGGACAGGGGAAGGATGGCTACACCTTC	CASSAPPGQGKDGYTF
-	14	TRBJ2-2	TRBV5-1	many	TGCGCCAGCAGTCGAGGGGATGCCACCGGGGAGCTGTTTTTT	CASSRGDATGELFF
-	15	TRBJ2-3	TRBV7-9	many	TGTGCCAGCAGCTCGGACCGACAATACACAGATACGCAGTATTTT	CASSSDRQYTDTQYF
-	13	TRBJ2-3	TRBV5-1	many	TGCGCCAGCAGCTTGGCCCATGATGATACGCAGTATTTT	CASSLAHDDTQYF
-	13	TRBJ2-1	TRBV29-1	few	TGCAGCGTTGAAAATACAGGGTGGAGGGAGCAGTTCTTC	CSVENTGWREQFF
TRBD1	15	TRBJ1-2	TRBV5-1	many	TGCGCCAGCAGCCTGGGACAGGCTGGCAACTATGGCTACACCTTC	CASSLGQAGNYGYTF
-	16	TRBJ2-5	TRBV5-1	-	TGCGCCAGCAGCTTCCCCTTGACTAAGTCAAAGGAGACCCAGTACTTC	CASSFPLTKSKETQYF
-	14	TRBJ2-2	TRBV19	-	TGTGCCAGTACGCGTCGGGGTCAGGCCGGGGAGCTGTTTTTT	CASTRRGQAGELFF
TRBD1	15	TRBJ1-6	TRBV20-1	many	TGCAGTGCTACGACCGGGACAGGGGCATATTCACCCCTCCACTTT	CSATTGTGAYSPLHF
TRBD1	16	TRBJ2-1	TRBV7-2	many	TGTGCCAGCAGCTTAGTGGGACAGGGGGCCTACAATGAGCAGTTCTTC	CASSLVGQGAYNEQFF